These T cell receptor beta chains were read from a single sample in a study of OX40 agonist ivuxolimab in advanced cancers. Profiled with immunoSEQ multiplex PCR; TCRdb holds only in-frame clones, not every one. The table has 45,000 to 60,000 clones, 91% seen once. The sample here was CD4+ or CD8+ T cells sorted from blood, taken in a trial of the OX40 agonist ivuxolimab. These TCRs come from an adult with an advanced solid tumor such as melanoma, head and neck, liver or kidney cancer. Each CDR3 is given with its conserved first and last residue. The D gene is left open where the match is weak. Expanded clones get a size class; other rows say once, few or many, or leave the size out.

clone_size j_call v_call d_call cdr3_nt cdr3_aa
NA TRBJ2-1 TRBV4-2 NA TGTGCCAGCAGCCAAGGGGGTGAGAATGAGCAGTTCTTC CASSQGGENEQFF
NA TRBJ2-7 TRBV28 NA TGTGCCAGCAGTTCACCCCCACTAGCTTCCGAGCAGTACTTC CASSSPPLASEQYF
NA TRBJ2-3 TRBV28 NA TGTGCCAGCAGTTTGAGTGGGGCCCATGGTGGTACAGATACGCAGTATTTT CASSLSGAHGGTDTQYF
NA TRBJ1-1 TRBV5-5 NA TGTGCCAGCAGCTTGGGGGAGAACACTGAAGCTTTCTTT CASSLGENTEAFF
NA TRBJ2-3 TRBV9 NA TGTGCCAGCAGCCCCGTAAGGAGGGGGTGGGAAGGAGATACGCAGTATTTT CASSPVRRGWEGDTQYF
once TRBJ1-1 TRBV27 TRBD1 TGTGCCAGTTCCCGGACAGGGTTGAACACTGAAGCTTTCTTT CASSRTGLNTEAFF
NA TRBJ2-3 TRBV6-5 NA TGTGCCAGCAGTTACTCGGGGGCCTCCACAGATACGCAGTATTTT CASSYSGASTDTQYF
NA TRBJ2-1 TRBV19 TRBD1 TGTGCCAGTAGTACCTCGGGACAGGGAAATACCTTATCAAGGAGTCGTGAGCAGTTCTTC CASSTSGQGNTLSRSREQFF
NA TRBJ2-2 TRBV27 TRBD2 TGTGCCAGCAGGCTAGCGGGAGGGCCGAGCGGGGAGCTGTTTTTT CASRLAGGPSGELFF
NA TRBJ2-1 TRBV5-1 NA TGCGCCAGCAGCCTGACTAGCTCCTACAATGAGCAGTTCTTC CASSLTSSYNEQFF
NA TRBJ2-7 TRBV7-9 NA TGTGCCAGCAGTTCCACTGGCTCATCCTACGAGCAGTACTTC CASSSTGSSYEQYF
NA TRBJ2-6 TRBV4-3 NA TGCGCCAGCAGCCAAGAAGGATGGGACACTGGGTCTGGGGCCAACGTCCTGACTTTC CASSQEGWDTGSGANVLTF
NA TRBJ2-7 TRBV28 NA TGTGCCAGCAGCCCCTCCATTAGCCAAGAAATGGACGAGCAGTACTTC CASSPSISQEMDEQYF
NA TRBJ2-2 TRBV4-3 NA TGCGCCAGCAGCCCCGGGACACTGAACACCGGGGAGCTGTTTTTT CASSPGTLNTGELFF
NA TRBJ2-7 TRBV2 NA TGTGCCAGCAGCGGTATCCATAGCGTCCACGAGCAGTACTTC CASSGIHSVHEQYF
NA TRBJ1-1 TRBV6-1 NA TGTGCCAGCAGTGACCAGGGAGGGACTGAAGCTTTCTTT CASSDQGGTEAFF
NA TRBJ2-5 TRBV4-1 TRBD1 TGCGCCAGCAGCGAAGGACAGGGGGAAGAGACCCAGTACTTC CASSEGQGEETQYF
NA TRBJ2-6 TRBV29-1 NA TGCAGCGTTGAGGGTCTAGTTTCTGGGGCCAACGTCCTGACTTTC CSVEGLVSGANVLTF
NA TRBJ2-7 TRBV29-1 NA TGCAGCGTCCCTTGGGGGTACGAGCAGTACTTC CSVPWGYEQYF
NA TRBJ2-6 TRBV7-6 NA TGTGCCAGCAGCCCCGGTTGGAGACGGAATTCTGGGGCCAACGTCCTGACTTTC CASSPGWRRNSGANVLTF
NA TRBJ2-5 TRBV7-8 TRBD1 TGTGCCAGCAGCTTACCCGGGACAGGAGGCCTGGAGACCCAGTACTTC CASSLPGTGGLETQYF
NA TRBJ2-3 TRBV9 TRBD1 TGTGCCAGCAGCGTAGACCCGGGACAGGGCAGCACAGATACGCAGTATTTT CASSVDPGQGSTDTQYF
NA TRBJ2-2 TRBV11-3 TRBD1 TGTGCCAGCAGCTTAAGGGGGACAGGGGGCACCGGGGAGCTGTTTTTT CASSLRGTGGTGELFF
NA TRBJ2-1 TRBV7-9 TRBD1 TGTGCCAGCAGTTTAACAGGGGTCGAGCAGTTCTTC CASSLTGVEQFF
NA TRBJ2-7 TRBV11-2 NA TGTGCCAGCAGCTTCCGGGACTTCAAGTCCTACGAGCAGTACTTC CASSFRDFKSYEQYF
NA TRBJ2-7 TRBV7-9 NA TGTGCCAGCAGCCCGGACTACTACGAGCAGTACTTC CASSPDYYEQYF
few TRBJ2-7 TRBV27 NA TGTGCCAGCAGTTTCTCCTACGAGCAGTACTTC CASSFSYEQYF
NA TRBJ2-3 TRBV6-1 NA TGTGCCAGCAGTGAACGGGCAACCACAGATACGCAGTATTTT CASSERATTDTQYF
NA TRBJ2-7 TRBV11-2 NA TGTGCCAGCAGCTTAGGCCCGGGAACCCCAAACCAAAACGAGCAGTACTTC CASSLGPGTPNQNEQYF
NA TRBJ2-7 TRBV7-9 NA TGTGCCAGCAGCCCGCCCGTGGTGTACGAGCAGTACTTC CASSPPVVYEQYF
NA TRBJ1-2 TRBV5-6 TRBD1 TGTGCCAGCAGCTCGGAGACAGGGAATCCGTATGGCTACACCTTC CASSSETGNPYGYTF
once TRBJ1-5 TRBV27 NA TGTGCCAGCAGTTTATCCGGGTCCTATAGCAATCAGCCCCAGCATTTT CASSLSGSYSNQPQHF
NA TRBJ2-7 TRBV19 TRBD2 TGTGCCAGTAGTATAGATGGTGGGCTAGCGGGAACCTACGAGCAGTACTTC CASSIDGGLAGTYEQYF
NA TRBJ1-2 TRBV11-3 NA TGTGCCAGCAGTCAGACCTCCGGGAAGGGCTACACCTTT CASSQTSGKGYTF
NA TRBJ2-7 TRBV7-9 NA TGTGCCAGCAGCGAGGACGTGAGCTCCTACGAGCAGTACTTC CASSEDVSSYEQYF
NA TRBJ1-2 TRBV20-1 NA TGCAGTGCTAGAGTCGACTATGGCTACACCTTC CSARVDYGYTF
once TRBJ2-7 TRBV28 NA TGTGCCAGCAGTCCCAGGGTGGCTTTCGAGCAGTACTTC CASSPRVAFEQYF
NA TRBJ1-2 TRBV10-3 TRBD1 TGTGCCATCAGCTCGGGACAGGGGACCTATGGCTACACCTTC CAISSGQGTYGYTF
NA TRBJ2-3 TRBV20-1 NA TGCAGTGTTAGGCCCCCAGATACGCAGTATTTT CSVRPPDTQYF
NA TRBJ1-5 TRBV27 NA TGTGCCAGCAGTCCGAGACAGAATAGCAATCAGCCCCAGCATTTT CASSPRQNSNQPQHF
once TRBJ2-5 TRBV18 NA TGTGCCAGCTCACCCGGGACGGCCCAAGAGACCCAGTACTTC CASSPGTAQETQYF
NA TRBJ2-1 TRBV19 TRBD2 TGTGCCAGTAGTATAGGTCCCGGGACTAGCGGTTACAATGAGCAGTTCTTC CASSIGPGTSGYNEQFF
NA TRBJ2-7 TRBV29-1 TRBD1 TGCAGCGCCGGACAGGGGGCGGACGAGCAGTACTTC CSAGQGADEQYF
NA TRBJ2-1 TRBV7-9 NA TGTGCCAGCAGCTTAGCGCTCACTAGCCAAGGCGATGAGCAGTTCTTC CASSLALTSQGDEQFF